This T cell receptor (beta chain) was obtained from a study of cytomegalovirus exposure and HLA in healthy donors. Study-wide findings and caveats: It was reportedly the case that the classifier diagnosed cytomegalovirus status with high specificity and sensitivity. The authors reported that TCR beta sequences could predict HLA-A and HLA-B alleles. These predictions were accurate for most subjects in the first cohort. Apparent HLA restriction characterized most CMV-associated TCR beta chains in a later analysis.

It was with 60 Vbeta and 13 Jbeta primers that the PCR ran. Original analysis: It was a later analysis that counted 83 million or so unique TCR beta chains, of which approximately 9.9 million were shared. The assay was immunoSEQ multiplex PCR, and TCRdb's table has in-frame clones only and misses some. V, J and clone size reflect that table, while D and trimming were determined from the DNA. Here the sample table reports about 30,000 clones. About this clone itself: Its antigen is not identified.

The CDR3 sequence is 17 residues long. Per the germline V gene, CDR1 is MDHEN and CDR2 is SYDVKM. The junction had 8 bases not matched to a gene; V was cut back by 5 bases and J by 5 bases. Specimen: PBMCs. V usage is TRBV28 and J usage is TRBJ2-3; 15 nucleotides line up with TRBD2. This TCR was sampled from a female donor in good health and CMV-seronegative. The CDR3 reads CASSARTSGGAGDTQYF. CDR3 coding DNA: TGTGCCAGCAGTGCGCGGACTAGCGGGGGGGCCGGAGATACGCAGTATTTT.